This T cell receptor (beta chain) was identified during a study of CD8 T cells in ankylosing spondylitis. Study results and limitations: Some of these motif variants have turned up before, in reports on reactive arthritis synovial fluid and blood.

This clonotype occurred a few times. Its matching antigen is unknown. V shed 0 bases and J 8 bases; nucleotides not matched to a gene: 8. The germline V gene encodes CDR1 SGHDT and CDR2 YYEEEE. The CDR3 is made up of 16 amino acids. Quantitative 5'-RACE with molecular barcodes produced the TCR beta libraries. TCRdb reanalysed the 5' RACE reads using MiXCR and keeps one entry per CDR3 protein. The table has under 170,000 distinct CDR3 sequences, under 45% seen once. Sequencing was done on a sample of synovial fluid, either unsorted or a sorted T cell fraction (not recorded which). This clonotype was obtained from a male donor with ankylosing spondylitis. The chain couples TRBV5-6 to TRBJ2-1, with 10 bases identical to TRBD2. Here the CDR3 reads CASSLGAGGRKDEQFF. CDR3 in DNA: TGTGCCAGCAGCTTGGGAGCGGGAGGGCGTAAGGATGAGCAGTTCTTC.